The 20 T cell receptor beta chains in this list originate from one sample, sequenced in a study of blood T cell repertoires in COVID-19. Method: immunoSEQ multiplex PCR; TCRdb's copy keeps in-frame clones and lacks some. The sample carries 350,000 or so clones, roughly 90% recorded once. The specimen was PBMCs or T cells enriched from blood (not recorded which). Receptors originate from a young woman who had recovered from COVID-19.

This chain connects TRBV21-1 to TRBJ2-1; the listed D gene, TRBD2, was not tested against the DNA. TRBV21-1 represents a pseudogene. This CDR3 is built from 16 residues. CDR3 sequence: CASTLTGTRIYNEQFF. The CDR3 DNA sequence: TGTGCCAGCACCCTTACCGGGACTAGGATTTACAATGAGCAGTTCTTC.

The CDR3 DNA follows: TGTGCCAGCAGCCGGGGGGGGCTACAAGCTTTCTTT. Translated, it gives CASSRGGLQAFF. The V and J genes are TRBV11-3 and TRBJ1-1; weak D call: TRBD1 (6 bases). The CDR3 covers 12 residues. The V gene lost 5 bases and the J gene lost 9 bases, with 13 bases spanning the gap. Per the germline V gene, CDR1 is SGHNT and CDR2 is YENEEA. Drawing the rest from reference TRBV11-3 and TRBJ1-1, the complete variable domain is EAGVVQSPRYKIIEKKQPVAFWCNPISGHNTLYWYLQNLGQGPELLIRYENEEAVDDSQLPKDRFSAERLKGVDSTLKIQPAELGDSAVYLCASSRGGLQAFFGQGTRLTVV.

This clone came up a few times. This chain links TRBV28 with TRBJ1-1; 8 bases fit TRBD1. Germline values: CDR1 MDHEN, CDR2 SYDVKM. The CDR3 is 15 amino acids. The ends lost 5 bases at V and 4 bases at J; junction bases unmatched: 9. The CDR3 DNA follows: TGTGCCAGCAGTCCATACCAGGGGGCGCGCACTGAAGCTTTCTTT. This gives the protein CASSPYQGARTEAFF. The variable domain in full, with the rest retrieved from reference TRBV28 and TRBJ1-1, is DVKVTQSSRYLVKRTGEKVFLECVQDMDHENMFWYRQDPGLGLRLIYFSYDVKMKEKGDIPEGYSVSREKKERFSLILESASTNQTSMYLCASSPYQGARTEAFFGQGTRLTVV.

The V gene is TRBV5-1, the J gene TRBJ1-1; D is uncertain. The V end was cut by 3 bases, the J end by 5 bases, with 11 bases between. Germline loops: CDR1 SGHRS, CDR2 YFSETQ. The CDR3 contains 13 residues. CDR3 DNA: TGCGCCAGCAGCTGGGCCGACCGGACTGAAGCTTTCTTT. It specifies CASSWADRTEAFF.

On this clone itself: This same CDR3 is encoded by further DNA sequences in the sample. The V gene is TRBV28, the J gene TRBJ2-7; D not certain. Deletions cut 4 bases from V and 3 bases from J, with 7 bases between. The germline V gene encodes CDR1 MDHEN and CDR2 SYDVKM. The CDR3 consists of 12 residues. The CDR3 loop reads CASSYSSYEQYF. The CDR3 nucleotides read TGTGCCAGCAGTTACAGCAGCTACGAGCAGTACTTC.

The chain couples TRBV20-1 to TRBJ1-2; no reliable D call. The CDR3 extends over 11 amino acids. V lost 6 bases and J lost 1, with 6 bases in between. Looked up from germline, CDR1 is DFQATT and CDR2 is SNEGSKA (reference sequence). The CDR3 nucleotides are TGCAGTGCGGCAAGTAACTATGGCTACACCTTC. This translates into CSAASNYGYTF.

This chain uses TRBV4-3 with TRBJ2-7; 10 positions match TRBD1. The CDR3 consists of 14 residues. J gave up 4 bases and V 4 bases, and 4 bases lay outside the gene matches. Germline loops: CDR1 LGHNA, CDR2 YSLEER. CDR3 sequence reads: CASSPRTGGYEQYF. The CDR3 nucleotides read TGCGCCAGCAGCCCTAGGACAGGGGGTTACGAGCAGTACTTC.

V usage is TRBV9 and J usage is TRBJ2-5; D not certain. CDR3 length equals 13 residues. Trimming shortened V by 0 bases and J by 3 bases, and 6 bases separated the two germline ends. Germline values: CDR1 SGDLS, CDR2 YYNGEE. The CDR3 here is CASSVGQEETQYF. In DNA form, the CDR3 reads TGTGCCAGCAGCGTAGGTCAGGAAGAGACCCAGTACTTC.

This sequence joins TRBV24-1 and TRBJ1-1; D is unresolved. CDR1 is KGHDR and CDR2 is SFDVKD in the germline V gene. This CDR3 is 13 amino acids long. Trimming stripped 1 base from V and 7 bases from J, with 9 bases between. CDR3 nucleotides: TGTGCCACCAGTGATTTATCGGGGAATGAAGCTTTCTTT. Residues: CATSDLSGNEAFF.

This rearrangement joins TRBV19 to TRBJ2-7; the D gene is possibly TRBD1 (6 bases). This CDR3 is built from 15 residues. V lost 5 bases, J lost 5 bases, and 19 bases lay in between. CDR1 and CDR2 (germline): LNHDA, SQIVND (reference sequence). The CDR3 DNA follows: TGTGCCAGTAGTTCAAACAGGGAGTTTCGGAACGAGCAGTACTTC. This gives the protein CASSSNREFRNEQYF.

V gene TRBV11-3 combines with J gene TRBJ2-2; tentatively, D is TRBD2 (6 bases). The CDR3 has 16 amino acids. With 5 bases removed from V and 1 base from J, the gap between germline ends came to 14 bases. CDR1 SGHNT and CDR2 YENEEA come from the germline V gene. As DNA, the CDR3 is TGTGCCAGCAGCGTAACTTCGCGGGAGAACACCGGGGAGCTGTTTTTT. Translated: CASSVTSRENTGELFF.

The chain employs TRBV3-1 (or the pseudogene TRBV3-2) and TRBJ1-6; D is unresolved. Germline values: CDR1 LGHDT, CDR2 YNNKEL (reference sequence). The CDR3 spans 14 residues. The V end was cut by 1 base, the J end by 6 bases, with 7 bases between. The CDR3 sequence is CASSQGPVNSPLHF. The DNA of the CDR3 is TGTGCCAGCAGCCAAGGGCCAGTTAATTCACCCCTCCACTTT.

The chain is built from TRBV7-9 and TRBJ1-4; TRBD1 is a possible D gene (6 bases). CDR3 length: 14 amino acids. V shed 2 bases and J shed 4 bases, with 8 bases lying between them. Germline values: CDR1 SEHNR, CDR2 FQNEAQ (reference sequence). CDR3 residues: CASSLTGINEKLFF. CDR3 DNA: TGTGCCAGCAGCTTAACAGGGATTAATGAAAAACTGTTTTTT.

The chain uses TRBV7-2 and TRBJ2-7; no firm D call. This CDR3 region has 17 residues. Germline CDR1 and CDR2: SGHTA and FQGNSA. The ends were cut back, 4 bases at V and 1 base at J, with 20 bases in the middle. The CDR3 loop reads CASSSTQIRPGSYEQYF. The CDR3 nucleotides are TGTGCCAGCAGCTCCACCCAGATTAGACCGGGTTCCTACGAGCAGTACTTC.

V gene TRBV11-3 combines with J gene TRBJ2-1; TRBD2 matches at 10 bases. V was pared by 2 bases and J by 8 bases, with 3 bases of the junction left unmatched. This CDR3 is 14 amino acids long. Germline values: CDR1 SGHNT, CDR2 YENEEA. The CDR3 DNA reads TGTGCCAGCAGCTTACTAGCGGGAGCTGATGAGCAGTTCTTC. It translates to CASSLLAGADEQFF.

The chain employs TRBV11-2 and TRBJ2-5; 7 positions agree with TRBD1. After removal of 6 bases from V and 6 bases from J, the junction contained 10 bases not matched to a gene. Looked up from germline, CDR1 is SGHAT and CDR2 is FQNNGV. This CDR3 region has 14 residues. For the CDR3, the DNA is TGTGCCAGCAGTGAGCAGGGGGTTTCTAAGACCCAGTACTTC. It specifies CASSEQGVSKTQYF.

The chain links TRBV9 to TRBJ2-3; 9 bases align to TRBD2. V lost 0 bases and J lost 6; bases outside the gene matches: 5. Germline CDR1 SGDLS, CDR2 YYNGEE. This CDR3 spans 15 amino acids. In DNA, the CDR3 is TGTGCCAGCAGCGTAGGCGGGAGGGCCTTGGATACGCAGTATTTT. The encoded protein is CASSVGGRALDTQYF. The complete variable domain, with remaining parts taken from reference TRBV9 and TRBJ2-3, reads DSGVTQTPKHLITATGQRVTLRCSPRSGDLSVYWYQQSLDQGLQFLIQYYNGEERAKGNILERFSAQQFPDLHSELNLSSLELGDSALYFCASSVGGRALDTQYFGPGTRLTVL.

CDR3 sequence: CASSLLTGTSGGTYEQYF. CDR3 in DNA: TGCGCCAGCAGCCTTCTTACCGGGACTAGCGGGGGAACCTACGAGCAGTACTTC. The chain has TRBV4-3 and TRBJ2-7; 14 bases are a match to TRBD2. The trim removed 4 bases at V and 2 bases at J, leaving 10 bases unmatched. The CDR3 is 18 residues long. Per germline, CDR1 LGHNA and CDR2 YSLEER.

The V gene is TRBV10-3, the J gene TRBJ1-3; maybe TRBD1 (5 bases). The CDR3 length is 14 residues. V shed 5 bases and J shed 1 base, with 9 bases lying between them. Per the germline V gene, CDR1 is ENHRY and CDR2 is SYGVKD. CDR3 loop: CAISPGGSGNTIYF. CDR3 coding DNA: TGTGCCATCAGTCCGGGGGGTTCTGGAAACACCATATATTTT.

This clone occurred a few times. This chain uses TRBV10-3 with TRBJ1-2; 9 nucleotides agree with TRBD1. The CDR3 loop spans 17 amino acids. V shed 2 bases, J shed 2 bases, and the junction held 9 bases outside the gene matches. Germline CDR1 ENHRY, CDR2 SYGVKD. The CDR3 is CAISERTGGRLNYGYTF. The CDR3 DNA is TGTGCCATCAGTGAGAGAACAGGGGGCCGGTTAAACTATGGCTACACCTTC.